This TCR beta chain was sequenced during a study of monozygotic twins with inflammatory bowel disease. The CDR3 runs 14 residues. Study-wide results and limits: Individual T cell subtypes were not distinguishable. Evidence did not back any single strong signal or clonotype linked to IBD.

Concerning this clonotype: Its specificity is not known.

Template switching was used to attach UMIs, which incorporated a 6-nucleotide sample barcode. For both chains, the TCRalpha and TCRbeta cDNA went through two nested PCRs of about 15 and 9 cycles. TCRdb reprocessed the 5' RACE reads; each CDR3 protein has one entry and no DNA is given. Seen in this sample are some 89,000 distinct CDR3 sequences; the ten most common clones hold 7.4%. This receptor was taken from a human donor with ulcerative colitis or Crohn's disease, or a healthy co-twin of an affected twin (not recorded which). What was sequenced was blood. The chain employs TRBV21-1 and TRBJ1-1; TCRdb indicates TRBD1, and absent DNA this call remains unverified. TRBV21-1 is marked as a pseudogene. The CDR3 region is CASSKRGGGTEAFF.